The table lists the clone carrying this T cell receptor beta chain with a few counts. The antigen remains undetermined. This record comes from a study of beta chain features in type 1 diabetes. Via the markers CD45RO/CCR7/CD25/CD127/CD95/CD27, stem cell-like memory, regulatory, central memory and naive CD4+ cells were sorted. The V gene's germline CDR1 is GTSNPN and CDR2 SVGIG (reference sequence). This CDR3 contains 13 residues. The ends were cut back, 1 base at V and 6 bases at J, with 10 bases in the middle. The whole isolated RNA underwent reverse transcription, so sequencing captured expressed TCRB transcripts. The average output of naive, central memory and regulatory T cell samples was a few million reads. Only in-frame clones appear in the TCRdb table, and some are missing; sequencing was by immunoSEQ multiplex PCR. Among roughly 340,000 clones listed, roughly an eighth were seen once. Study-wide points: Still unanswered here is whether HLA type influences TCRB rearrangement. For Type 1 diabetes patients, all four CD4+ subsets carried TCRB CDR3s that were moderately but significantly shorter. TCRB repertoires of naive, central memory and Treg cells appeared more similar among patients than among healthy donors.

This chain connects TRBV30 to TRBJ1-5, with D unresolved. This TCR was recovered from a woman between 18 and 30 years old with type 1 diabetes. Sample: naive CD4+ T cells from blood. CDR3 in amino acids: CAWSEEWSQPQHF. The CDR3 coding sequence is TGTGCCTGGAGTGAAGAGTGGAGTCAGCCCCAGCATTTT.